These 3 T cell receptor beta chains were all obtained from the same sample, sequenced in a study of cytomegalovirus exposure and HLA in healthy donors. The PCR was carried out with 60 Vbeta primers and 13 Jbeta primers. The method was immunoSEQ multiplex PCR; TCRdb's version includes in-frame clones alone and lacks a portion of them. Among about 69,000 clones, roughly 74% were seen once, and the ten largest hold roughly 10%. Sequenced input: PBMCs. The receptors here all came from a woman aged 55-70 years in good health and CMV-seropositive.

The CDR3 sequence is CASSYEEGRNSPLHF. The CDR3 DNA sequence: TGTGCCAGCAGTTACGAGGAGGGAAGGAATTCACCCCTCCACTTT. The chain combines TRBV6-5 with TRBJ1-6, with D hard to call. Looked up from germline, CDR1 is MNHEY and CDR2 is SVGAGI. This CDR3 contains 15 residues. The V end was cut by 2 bases, the J end by 7 bases, with 12 bases between.

This rearrangement joins TRBV15 to TRBJ1-4; maybe TRBD1 (6 bases). In germline, CDR1 is LNHNV, CDR2 YYDKDF (reference sequence). The V end was cut by 6 bases, the J end by 6 bases, with 8 bases between. This CDR3 contains 12 residues. CDR3 in amino acids: CATSGGYEKLFF. CDR3 nucleotide sequence: TGTGCCACCAGTGGGGGCTATGAAAAACTGTTTTTT. The variable domain in full, completed from reference TRBV15 and TRBJ1-4, reads DAMVIQNPRYQVTQFGKPVTLSCSQTLNHNVMYWYQQKSSQAPKLLFHYYDKDFNNEADTPDNFQSRRPNTSFCFLDIRSPGLGDTAMYLCATSGGYEKLFFGSGTQLSVL.

This chain joins TRBV29-1 and TRBJ2-7; TRBD1 matches at 8 bases. The CDR3 has 12 amino acids. V lost 4 bases, J lost 4 bases, and 3 bases stayed unmatched. Per the germline V gene, CDR1 is SQVTM and CDR2 is ANQGSEA. The CDR3 nucleotides are TGCAGCGTTGGGACAGGGCAGTACGAGCAGTACTTC. It specifies CSVGTGQYEQYF.